This T cell receptor beta chain emerged from a study of blood T cell repertoires in COVID-19. Overall study: T cells, B-cell-depleted T cells, or PBMCs provided the cDNA or gDNA that served as material.

Per the authors' pipeline: Estimation of nucleated cell counts was performed using reference gene primer amplification. Generated by immunoSEQ multiplex PCR, the TCRdb table keeps only in-frame clones and is missing some. The D gene and trimming were derived from the DNA, and the V and J assignments and clone size from that table. This sample has about 250,000 clones; roughly four fifths occur once, and the top ten carry 4%. The germline gives CDR1 WSHSY, CDR2 SAAADI. J lost 4 bases, V lost 7 bases, and 6 bases had no gene match. The length of the CDR3 is 13 residues. This receptor was identified in a man in his fifties with acute or convalescent COVID-19. Sequenced material: peripheral blood. This chain joins TRBV10-2 and TRBJ2-7; 8 nucleotides match TRBD2. The CDR3 reads CASTAGVTYEQYF. CDR3 bases: TGCGCCAGCACAGCGGGAGTTACTTACGAGCAGTACTTC.